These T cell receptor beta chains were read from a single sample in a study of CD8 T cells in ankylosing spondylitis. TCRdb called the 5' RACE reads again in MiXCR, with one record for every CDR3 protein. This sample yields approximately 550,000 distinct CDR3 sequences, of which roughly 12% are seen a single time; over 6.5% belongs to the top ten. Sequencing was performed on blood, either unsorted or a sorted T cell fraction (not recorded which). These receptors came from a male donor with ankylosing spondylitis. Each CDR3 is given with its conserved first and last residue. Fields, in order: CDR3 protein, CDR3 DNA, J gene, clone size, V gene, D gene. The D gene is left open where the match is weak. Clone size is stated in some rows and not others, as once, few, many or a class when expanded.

CASSTGLAGGSEQFF TGTGCCAGCAGCACCGGACTAGCGGGAGGGAGTGAGCAGTTCTTC TRBJ2-1 many TRBV7-7 TRBD2
CASSQDQGYEQFF TGTGCCAGCAGCCAAGACCAGGGCTATGAGCAGTTCTTC TRBJ2-1 few TRBV3-1 -
CSVGGQGGNQETQYF TGCAGCGTTGGGGGACAGGGAGGGAACCAAGAGACCCAGTACTTC TRBJ2-5 many TRBV29-1 TRBD1
CASSLGEWDKGRFF TGTGCCAGCAGCTTAGGTGAATGGGACAAGGGACGGTTCTTC TRBJ2-1 - TRBV11-1 -
CASSLRLAGHTDTQYF TGTGCCAGCAGTTTAAGGCTAGCGGGACACACAGATACGCAGTATTTT TRBJ2-3 many TRBV12-3/TRBV12-4 TRBD2
CSVEIRARAYNEQFF TGCAGCGTTGAAATTCGGGCTAGAGCCTACAATGAGCAGTTCTTC TRBJ2-1 few TRBV29-1 -
CASSLAVVVESTGELFF TGCGCCAGCAGCTTGGCGGTCGTGGTTGAGAGCACCGGGGAGCTGTTTTTT TRBJ2-2 few TRBV5-1 -
CASSLRGTGGNEQFF TGTGCCAGCAGCTTAAGAGGGACAGGGGGCAATGAGCAGTTCTTC TRBJ2-1 few TRBV11-1 TRBD1
CASSFLLRGGYTF TGTGCCAGCAGTTTCCTCTTGCGGGGTGGCTACACCTTC TRBJ1-2 - TRBV12-3/TRBV12-4 -
CASSLPSGRAEIGVRSYNEQFF TGCGCCAGCAGCTTGCCTAGCGGGAGGGCCGAAATAGGAGTGCGGTCCTACAATGAGCAGTTCTTC TRBJ2-1 few TRBV5-1 TRBD2
CASSLELAGGPLRTQYF TGTGCCAGCAGCTTGGAGTTAGCGGGAGGGCCTTTACGTACGCAGTATTTT TRBJ2-3 few TRBV5-6 TRBD2
CASSLGLGRGLNYGYTF TGTGCCAGCAGCTTGGGGCTCGGCAGGGGGCTTAACTATGGCTACACCTTC TRBJ1-2 - TRBV5-5 TRBD1
CASRQVDYEQYF TGTGCCAGCAGACAGGTGGACTACGAGCAGTACTTC TRBJ2-7 - TRBV2 -
CASSFGAPNYGYTF TGTGCCAGCAGTTTCGGGGCACCGAACTATGGCTACACCTTC TRBJ1-2 few TRBV27 -
CSVQGVSGANVLTF TGCAGCGTTCAAGGTGTCTCTGGGGCCAACGTCCTGACTTTC TRBJ2-6 - TRBV29-1 -
CASSLDPSPGNTIYF TGTGCCAGCAGCTTAGATCCCAGCCCGGGAAACACCATATATTTT TRBJ1-3 - TRBV7-2 -
CASSSPGRANYEQYF TGTGCCAGCAGTTCCCCCGGGAGGGCGAACTACGAGCAGTACTTC TRBJ2-7 many TRBV6-5 TRBD2
CASSGPRETQYF TGTGCCAGCAGTGGACCGCGGGAGACCCAGTACTTC TRBJ2-5 - TRBV27 -
CASSFRQGSDTQYF TGTGCCAGCAGCTTTAGACAGGGCTCAGATACGCAGTATTTT TRBJ2-3 many TRBV5-4 TRBD1
CSASKGMNQPQHF TGCAGTGCTAGTAAGGGGATGAATCAGCCCCAGCATTTT TRBJ1-5 - TRBV20-1 -
CASSLKFKGTEAFF TGTGCCAGCAGTTTAAAGTTCAAGGGAACTGAAGCTTTCTTT TRBJ1-1 few TRBV27 -
CASTLGSDGRDEQFF TGTGCCAGCACGCTAGGTTCTGACGGGAGAGATGAGCAGTTCTTC TRBJ2-1 few TRBV2 -
CASSRTSGSVYEQYF TGTGCCAGCAGCCGGACTAGCGGGAGTGTCTACGAGCAGTACTTC TRBJ2-7 few TRBV9 TRBD2
CSATGGSGGNEQFF TGCAGTGCGACCGGCGGGAGTGGGGGCAATGAGCAGTTCTTC TRBJ2-1 - TRBV20-1 TRBD2
CASSPLGQGTREKQPQHF TGTGCCAGCAGTCCACTCGGACAGGGAACCCGCGAGAAGCAGCCCCAGCATTTT TRBJ1-5 - TRBV27 TRBD1
CASSLGRTGSQYF TGTGCCAGCAGCTTAGGCCGGACCGGGTCCCAGTACTTC TRBJ2-5 few TRBV7-9 -
CASRLGLPETQYF TGTGCCAGCAGATTAGGTCTTCCAGAGACCCAGTACTTC TRBJ2-5 few TRBV14 -
CASSYIQVTDTQYF TGTGCCAGCAGTTACATCCAGGTCACAGATACGCAGTATTTT TRBJ2-3 - TRBV6-5 -
CASSFNRLAVPHNEQFF TGCGCCAGCAGCTTCAACCGACTAGCGGTCCCCCACAATGAGCAGTTCTTC TRBJ2-1 - TRBV5-1 TRBD2
CASSVGQLNTGELFF TGTGCCAGCAGCGTAGGACAGTTGAACACCGGGGAGCTGTTTTTT TRBJ2-2 - TRBV9 -
CASSPGLAGLTGELFF TGCGCCAGCAGCCCGGGACTAGCGGGCCTCACCGGGGAGCTGTTTTTT TRBJ2-2 many TRBV5-1 TRBD2
CASSLVSASSEQYF TGTGCCAGCAGCTTGGTTTCGGCTAGCTCCGAGCAGTACTTC TRBJ2-7 many TRBV5-8 -
CSARNQYF TGCAGTGCTAGAAACCAGTACTTC TRBJ2-5 - TRBV20-1 -
CASSLGTPNEKLFF TGCGCCAGCAGCTTGGGCACCCCTAATGAAAAACTGTTTTTT TRBJ1-4 few TRBV5-1 -
CASSQGGQGGNSPLHF TGTGCCAGCAGCCAAGGGGGGCAGGGAGGTAATTCACCCCTCCACTTT TRBJ1-6 - TRBV3-1 -
CASRPTGDNTEAFF TGCGCCAGCAGACCGACAGGGGATAACACTGAAGCTTTCTTT TRBJ1-1 few TRBV5-1 TRBD1
CASSTTGIEQPQHF TGCGCCAGCAGCACGACAGGGATCGAACAGCCCCAGCATTTT TRBJ1-5 few TRBV5-1 TRBD1
CAWSPLRGRGGEKLFF TGTGCCTGGAGTCCGTTGCGGGGCAGGGGGGGAGAAAAACTGTTTTTT TRBJ1-4 - TRBV30 TRBD1
CSAWTRGANQPQHF TGCAGTGCATGGACCAGGGGGGCGAATCAGCCCCAGCATTTT TRBJ1-5 many TRBV20-1 TRBD1
CASSPGTGGLGYTF TGTGCCAGCAGCCCCGGGACAGGGGGTTTGGGCTACACCTTC TRBJ1-2 - TRBV9 TRBD1
CASSLGVLMNTEAFF TGCGCCAGCAGCTTGGGGGTGCTTATGAACACTGAAGCTTTCTTT TRBJ1-1 few TRBV5-1 -
CASSLGLAGGRTYNEQFF TGCGCCAGCAGCTTGGGGCTAGCGGGAGGGAGGACCTACAATGAGCAGTTCTTC TRBJ2-1 many TRBV5-1 TRBD2
CSARAWTRRSYNEQFF TGCAGTGCTAGAGCCTGGACTCGGCGCTCCTACAATGAGCAGTTCTTC TRBJ2-1 - TRBV20-1 -
CSAGVGASRPQHF TGCAGTGCTGGGGTGGGGGCGTCCCGGCCCCAGCATTTT TRBJ1-5 few TRBV20-1 -
CATSLGGGDDTQYF TGTGCCACCTCCCTCGGAGGGGGCGACGATACGCAGTATTTT TRBJ2-3 many TRBV10-3 -
CASSEPQLGGRREAFF TGTGCCAGCAGTGAACCTCAGCTCGGCGGCCGGCGAGAAGCTTTCTTT TRBJ1-1 - TRBV6-1 -
CASSLGQDSQETQYF TGTGCCAGCAGCTTAGGGCAGGACAGTCAAGAGACCCAGTACTTC TRBJ2-5 - TRBV7-7 -